The present TCR beta chain was sequenced within a study of cytomegalovirus exposure and HLA in healthy donors. A multiplex PCR was run with 60 Vbeta primers and 13 Jbeta primers. Sequenced by immunoSEQ multiplex PCR; TCRdb stores in-frame clones only, minus some. The sample lists approximately 150,000 clones, roughly 80% occurring once. Germline CDR1 is SGHRS and CDR2 is YFSETQ. The CDR3 has 15 amino acids. After removal of 4 bases from V and 1 base from J, the junction contained 5 bases not matched to a gene. The TCR comes from a male donor in good health and CMV-seronegative. V gene TRBV5-1 combines with J gene TRBJ1-1; 9 nucleotides match TRBD1. Sequences were obtained from PBMCs. The CDR3 here is CASSDPGQGNTEAFF. The CDR3 DNA follows: TGCGCCAGCAGCGACCCGGGACAGGGGAACACTGAAGCTTTCTTT. The full variable domain, completed using reference TRBV5-1 and TRBJ1-1, is KAGVTQTPRYLIKTRGQQVTLSCSPISGHRSVSWYQQTPGQGLQFLFEYFSETQRNKGNFPGRFSGRQFSNSRSEMNVSTLELGDSALYLCASSDPGQGNTEAFFGQGTRLTVV.